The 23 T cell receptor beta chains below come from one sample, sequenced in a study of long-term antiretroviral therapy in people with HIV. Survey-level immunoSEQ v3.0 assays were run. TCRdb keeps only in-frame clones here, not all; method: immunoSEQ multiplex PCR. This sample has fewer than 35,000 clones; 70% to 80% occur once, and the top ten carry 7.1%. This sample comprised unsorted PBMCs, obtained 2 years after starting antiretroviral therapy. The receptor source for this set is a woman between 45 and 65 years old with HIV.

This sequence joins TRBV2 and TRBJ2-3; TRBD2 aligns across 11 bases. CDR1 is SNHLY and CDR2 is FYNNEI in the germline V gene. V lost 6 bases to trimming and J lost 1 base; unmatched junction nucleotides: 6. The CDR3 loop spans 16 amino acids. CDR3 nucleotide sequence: TGTGCCAGCAGGGTGGGACTAGCGGACCGCACAGATACGCAGTATTTT. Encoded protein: CASRVGLADRTDTQYF.

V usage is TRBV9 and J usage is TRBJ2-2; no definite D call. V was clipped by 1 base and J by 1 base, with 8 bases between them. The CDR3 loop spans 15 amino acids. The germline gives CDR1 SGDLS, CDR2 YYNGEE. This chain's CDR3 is CASSVSGVNTGELFF. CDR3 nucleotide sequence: TGTGCCAGCAGCGTAAGTGGGGTGAACACCGGGGAGCTGTTTTTT.

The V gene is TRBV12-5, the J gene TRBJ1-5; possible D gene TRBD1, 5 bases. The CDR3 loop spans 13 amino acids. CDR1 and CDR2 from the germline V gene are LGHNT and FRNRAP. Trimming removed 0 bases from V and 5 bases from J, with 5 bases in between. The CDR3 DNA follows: TGTGCTAGTGGTTTGGTACAGGATCAGCCCCAGCATTTT. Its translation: CASGLVQDQPQHF.

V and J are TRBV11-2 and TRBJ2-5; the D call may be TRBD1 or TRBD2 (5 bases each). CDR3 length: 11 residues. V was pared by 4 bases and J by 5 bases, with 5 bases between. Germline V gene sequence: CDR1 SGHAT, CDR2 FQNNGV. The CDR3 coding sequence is TGTGCCAGCAGCTGGGACGAGACCCAGTACTTC. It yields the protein CASSWDETQYF.

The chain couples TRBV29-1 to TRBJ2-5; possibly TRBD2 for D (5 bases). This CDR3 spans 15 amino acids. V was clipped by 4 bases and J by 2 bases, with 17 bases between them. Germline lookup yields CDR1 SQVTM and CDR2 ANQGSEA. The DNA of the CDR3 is TGCAGCGTTGGGCCTGAGAGCGGATCACAAGAGACCCAGTACTTC. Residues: CSVGPESGSQETQYF.

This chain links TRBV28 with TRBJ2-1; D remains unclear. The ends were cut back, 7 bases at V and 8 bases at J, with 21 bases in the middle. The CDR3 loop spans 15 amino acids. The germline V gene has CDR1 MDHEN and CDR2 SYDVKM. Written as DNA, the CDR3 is TGTGCCAGCACCCATAAGGTGCCCTTGGTGCATGAGCAGTTCTTC. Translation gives CASTHKVPLVHEQFF.

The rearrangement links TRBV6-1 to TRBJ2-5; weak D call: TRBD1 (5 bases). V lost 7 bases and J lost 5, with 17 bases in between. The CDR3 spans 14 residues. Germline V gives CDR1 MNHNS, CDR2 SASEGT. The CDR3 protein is CASTRTRTLETQYF. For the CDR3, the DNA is TGTGCCAGCACTAGAACCAGGACACTTGAGACCCAGTACTTC.

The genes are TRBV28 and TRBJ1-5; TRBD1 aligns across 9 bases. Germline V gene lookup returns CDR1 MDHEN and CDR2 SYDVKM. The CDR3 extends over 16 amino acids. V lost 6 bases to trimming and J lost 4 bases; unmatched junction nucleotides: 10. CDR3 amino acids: CASSLTGQGLNQPQHF. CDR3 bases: TGTGCCAGCAGCCTTACCGGACAGGGGCTAAATCAGCCCCAGCATTTT.

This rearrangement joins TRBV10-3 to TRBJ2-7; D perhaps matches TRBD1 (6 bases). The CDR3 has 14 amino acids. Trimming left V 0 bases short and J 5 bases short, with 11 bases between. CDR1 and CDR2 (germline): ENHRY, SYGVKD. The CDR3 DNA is TGTGCCATCAGTGAGTCCAGGGGCGACGACGAGCAGTACTTC. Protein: CAISESRGDDEQYF.

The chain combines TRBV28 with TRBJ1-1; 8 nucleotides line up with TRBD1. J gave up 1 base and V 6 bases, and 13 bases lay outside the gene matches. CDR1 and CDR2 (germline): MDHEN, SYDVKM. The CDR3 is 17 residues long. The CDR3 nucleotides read TGTGCCAGCAGCTTTATACAGGGGGTGGAGGGGAACACTGAAGCTTTCTTT. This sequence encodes CASSFIQGVEGNTEAFF.

The DNA of the CDR3 is TGTGCCATCAGTGAGTCCGGCGGGGGGGAACAAGAGACCCAGTACTTC. Translated: CAISESGGGEQETQYF. The J gene is TRBJ2-5, the V gene TRBV10-3; 9 bases agree with TRBD2. The germline V gene encodes CDR1 ENHRY and CDR2 SYGVKD. The CDR3 is made up of 16 amino acids. With 0 bases clipped from V and 2 bases from J, the junction kept 4 bases outside the gene matches.

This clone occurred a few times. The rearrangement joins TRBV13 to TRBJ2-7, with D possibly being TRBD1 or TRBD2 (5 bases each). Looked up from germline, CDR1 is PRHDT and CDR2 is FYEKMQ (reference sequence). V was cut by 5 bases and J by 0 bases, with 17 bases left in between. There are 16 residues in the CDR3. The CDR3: CASSPLSGTSSYEQYV. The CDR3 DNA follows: TGTGCCAGCAGCCCCCTATCGGGGACGAGCTCCTACGAGCAGTACGTC.

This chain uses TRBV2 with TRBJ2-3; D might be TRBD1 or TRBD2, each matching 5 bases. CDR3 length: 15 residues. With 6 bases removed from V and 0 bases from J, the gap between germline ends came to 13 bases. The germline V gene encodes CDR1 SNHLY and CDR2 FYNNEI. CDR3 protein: CASRGTTQSTDTQYF. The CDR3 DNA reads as TGTGCCAGCAGGGGGACGACCCAGAGCACAGATACGCAGTATTTT.

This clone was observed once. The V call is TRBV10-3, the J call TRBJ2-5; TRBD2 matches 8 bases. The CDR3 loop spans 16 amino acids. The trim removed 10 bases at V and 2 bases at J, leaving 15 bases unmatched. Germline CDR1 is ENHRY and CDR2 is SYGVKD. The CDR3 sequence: CATLGGGRSGQETQYF. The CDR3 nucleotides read TGTGCCACCCTCGGCGGGGGGAGGTCGGGACAAGAGACCCAGTACTTC.

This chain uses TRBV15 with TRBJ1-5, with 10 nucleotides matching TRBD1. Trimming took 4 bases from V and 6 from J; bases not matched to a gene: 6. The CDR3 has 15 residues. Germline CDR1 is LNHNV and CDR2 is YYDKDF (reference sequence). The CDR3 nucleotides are TGTGCCACCAGCATTCGACAGGGGGCAAGTCAGCCCCAGCATTTT. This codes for CATSIRQGASQPQHF.

The CDR3 loop reads CASSLPGMNSYNSPLHF. CDR3 in DNA: TGCGCCAGCAGCTTGCCAGGGATGAACTCCTATAATTCACCCCTCCACTTT. V and J are TRBV5-1 and TRBJ1-6, with D possibly matching TRBD1 (5 bases). This CDR3 is 17 amino acids long. Germline CDR1 is SGHRS and CDR2 is YFSETQ. The V gene lost 1 base and the J gene lost 0 bases, with 11 bases spanning the gap.

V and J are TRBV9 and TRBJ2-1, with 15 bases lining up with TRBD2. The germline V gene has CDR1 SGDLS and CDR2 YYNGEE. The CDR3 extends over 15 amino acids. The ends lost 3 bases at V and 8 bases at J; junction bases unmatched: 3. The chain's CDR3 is CASSAGTSGGYEQFF. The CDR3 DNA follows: TGTGCCAGCAGCGCCGGGACTAGCGGGGGGTATGAGCAGTTCTTC.

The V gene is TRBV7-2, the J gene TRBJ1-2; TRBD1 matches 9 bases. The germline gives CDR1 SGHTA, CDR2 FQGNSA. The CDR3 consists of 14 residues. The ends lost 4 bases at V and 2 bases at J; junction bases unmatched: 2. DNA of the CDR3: TGTGCCAGCAGCTCCGGGACAGGGAACTATGGCTACACCTTC. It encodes CASSSGTGNYGYTF.

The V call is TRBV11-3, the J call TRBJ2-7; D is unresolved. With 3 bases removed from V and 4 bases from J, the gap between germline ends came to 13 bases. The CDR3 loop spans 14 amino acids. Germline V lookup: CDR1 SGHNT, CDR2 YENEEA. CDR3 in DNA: TGTGCCAGCAGCTTTGGACCTTCTGGGTACGAGCAGTACTTC. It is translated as CASSFGPSGYEQYF. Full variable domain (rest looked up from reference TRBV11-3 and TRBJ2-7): EAGVVQSPRYKIIEKKQPVAFWCNPISGHNTLYWYLQNLGQGPELLIRYENEEAVDDSQLPKDRFSAERLKGVDSTLKIQPAELGDSAVYLCASSFGPSGYEQYFGPGTRLTVT.

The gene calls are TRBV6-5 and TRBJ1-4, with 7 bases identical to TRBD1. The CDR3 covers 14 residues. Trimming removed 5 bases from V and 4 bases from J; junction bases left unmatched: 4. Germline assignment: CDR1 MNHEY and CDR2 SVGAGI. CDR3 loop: CASSVTGVNEKLFF. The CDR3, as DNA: TGTGCCAGCAGTGTTACAGGGGTTAATGAAAAACTGTTTTTT.

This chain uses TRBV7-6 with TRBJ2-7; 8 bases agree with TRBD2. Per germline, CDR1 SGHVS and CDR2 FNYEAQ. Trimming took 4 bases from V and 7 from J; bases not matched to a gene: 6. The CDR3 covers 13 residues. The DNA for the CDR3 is TGTGCCAGCAGCTCGTTAGCGGGGTGGGAGCAGTACTTC. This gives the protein CASSSLAGWEQYF.

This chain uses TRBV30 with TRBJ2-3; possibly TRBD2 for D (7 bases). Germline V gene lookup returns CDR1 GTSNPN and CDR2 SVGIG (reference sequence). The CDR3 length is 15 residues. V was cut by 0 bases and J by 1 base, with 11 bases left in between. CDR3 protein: CAWSVPRGRTDTQYF. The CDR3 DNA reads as TGTGCCTGGAGTGTACCGCGGGGGCGCACAGATACGCAGTATTTT.

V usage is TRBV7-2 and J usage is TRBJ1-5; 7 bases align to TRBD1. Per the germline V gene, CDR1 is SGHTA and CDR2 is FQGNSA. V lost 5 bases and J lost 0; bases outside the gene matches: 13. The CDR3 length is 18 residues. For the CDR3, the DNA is TGTGCCAGCAGCGTCCGACAGGGTGGGGGGAATAGCAATCAGCCCCAGCATTTT. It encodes CASSVRQGGGNSNQPQHF.